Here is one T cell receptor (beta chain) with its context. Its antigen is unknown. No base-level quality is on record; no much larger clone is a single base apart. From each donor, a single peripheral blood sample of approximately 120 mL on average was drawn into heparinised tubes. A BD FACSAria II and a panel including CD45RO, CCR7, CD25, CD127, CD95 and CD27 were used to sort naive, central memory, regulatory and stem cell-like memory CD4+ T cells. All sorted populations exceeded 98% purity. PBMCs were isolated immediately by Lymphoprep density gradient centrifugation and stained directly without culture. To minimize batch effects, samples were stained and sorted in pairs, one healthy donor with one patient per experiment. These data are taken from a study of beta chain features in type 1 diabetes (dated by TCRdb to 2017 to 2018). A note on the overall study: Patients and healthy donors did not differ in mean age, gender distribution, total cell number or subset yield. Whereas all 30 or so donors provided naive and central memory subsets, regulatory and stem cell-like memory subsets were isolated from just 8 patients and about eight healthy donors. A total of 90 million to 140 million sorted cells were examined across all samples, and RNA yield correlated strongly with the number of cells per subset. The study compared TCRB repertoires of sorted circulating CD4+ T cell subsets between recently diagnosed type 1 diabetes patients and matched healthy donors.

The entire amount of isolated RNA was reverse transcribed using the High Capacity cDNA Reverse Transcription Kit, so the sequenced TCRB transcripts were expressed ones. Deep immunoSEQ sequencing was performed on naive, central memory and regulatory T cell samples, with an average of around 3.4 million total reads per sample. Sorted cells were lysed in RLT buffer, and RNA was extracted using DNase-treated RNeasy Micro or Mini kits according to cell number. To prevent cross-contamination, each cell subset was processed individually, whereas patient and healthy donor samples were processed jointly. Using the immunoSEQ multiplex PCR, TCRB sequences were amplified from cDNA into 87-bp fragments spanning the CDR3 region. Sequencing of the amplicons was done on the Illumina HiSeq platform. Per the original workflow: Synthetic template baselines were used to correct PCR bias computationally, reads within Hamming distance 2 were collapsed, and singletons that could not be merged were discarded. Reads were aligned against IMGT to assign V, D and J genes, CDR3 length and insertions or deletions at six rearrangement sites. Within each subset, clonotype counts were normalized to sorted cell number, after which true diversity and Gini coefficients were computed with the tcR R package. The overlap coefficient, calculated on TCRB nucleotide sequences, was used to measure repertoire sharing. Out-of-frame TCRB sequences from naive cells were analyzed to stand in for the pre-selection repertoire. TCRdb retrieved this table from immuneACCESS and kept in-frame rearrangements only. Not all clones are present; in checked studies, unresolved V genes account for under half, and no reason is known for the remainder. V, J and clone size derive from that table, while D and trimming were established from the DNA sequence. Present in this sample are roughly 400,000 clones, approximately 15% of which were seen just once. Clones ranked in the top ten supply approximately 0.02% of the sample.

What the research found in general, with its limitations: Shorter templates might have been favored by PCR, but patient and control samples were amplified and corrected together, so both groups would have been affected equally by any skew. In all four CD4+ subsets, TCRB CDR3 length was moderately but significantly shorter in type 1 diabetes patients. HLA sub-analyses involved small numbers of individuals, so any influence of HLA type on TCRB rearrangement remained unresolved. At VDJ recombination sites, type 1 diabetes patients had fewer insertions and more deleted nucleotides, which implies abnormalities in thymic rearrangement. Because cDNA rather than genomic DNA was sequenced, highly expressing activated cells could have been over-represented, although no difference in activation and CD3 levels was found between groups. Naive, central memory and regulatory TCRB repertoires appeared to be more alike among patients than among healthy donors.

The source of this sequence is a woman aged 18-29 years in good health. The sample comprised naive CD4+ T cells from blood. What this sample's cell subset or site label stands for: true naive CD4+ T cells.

The CDR3 protein sequence reads: CASSLARQGGEGYTF. The base sequence is TGCGCCAGCAGCTTGGCCAGACAGGGTGGGGAAGGCTACACCTTC. The chain employs TRBV5-1 and TRBJ1-2, and 7 junctional nucleotides match TRBD1. V is pruned by 0 bases and J by 8 bases, leaving 10 bases of the junction without a gene match. Inclusive of the bounding cysteine and phenylalanine, the CDR3 is 15 residues long. The retained sequence is limited to the CDR3, 45 bases, with the frame set at the first base. Via the germline V gene, CDR1 is SGHRS and CDR2 YFSETQ. With the portions outside the CDR3 filled from the reference TRBV5-1 and TRBJ1-2 genes, the complete variable region becomes KAGVTQTPRYLIKTRGQQVTLSCSPISGHRSVSWYQQTPGQGLQFLFEYFSETQRNKGNFPGRFSGRQFSNSRSEMNVSTLELGDSALYLCASSLARQGGEGYTFGSGTRLTVV.